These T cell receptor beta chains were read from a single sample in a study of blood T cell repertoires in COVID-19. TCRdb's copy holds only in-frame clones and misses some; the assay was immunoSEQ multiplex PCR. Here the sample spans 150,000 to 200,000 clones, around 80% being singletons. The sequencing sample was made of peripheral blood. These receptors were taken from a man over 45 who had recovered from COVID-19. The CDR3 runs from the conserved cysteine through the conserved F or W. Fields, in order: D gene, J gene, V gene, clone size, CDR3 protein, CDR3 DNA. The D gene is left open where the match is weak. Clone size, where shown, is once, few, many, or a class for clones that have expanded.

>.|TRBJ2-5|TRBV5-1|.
CASSLAPPKEETQYF
TGCGCCAGCAGCTTGGCCCCTCCCAAGGAGGAGACCCAGTACTTC
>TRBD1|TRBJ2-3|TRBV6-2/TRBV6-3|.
CASSQGQLSTDTQYF
TGTGCCAGCAGCCAGGGACAGTTGAGCACAGATACGCAGTATTTT
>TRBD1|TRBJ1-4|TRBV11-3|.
CASSLVNGQGMTTNEKLFF
TGTGCCAGCAGCTTAGTCAATGGACAGGGGATGACAACTAATGAAAAACTGTTTTTT
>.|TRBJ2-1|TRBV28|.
CASSRTMNSYNEQFF
TGTGCCAGCAGCCGTACTATGAACTCCTACAATGAGCAGTTCTTC
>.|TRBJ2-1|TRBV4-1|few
CASSQDRLGGLNEQFF
TGCGCCAGCAGCCAAGATCGGTTAGGAGGTCTCAATGAGCAGTTCTTC
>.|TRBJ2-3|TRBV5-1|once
CASGHRASDTQYF
TGCGCCAGCGGCCACAGGGCCTCAGATACGCAGTATTTT
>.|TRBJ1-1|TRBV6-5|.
CASSYERYTEAFF
TGTGCCAGCAGTTACGAACGGTACACTGAAGCTTTCTTT
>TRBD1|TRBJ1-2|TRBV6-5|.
CASSKDRVNYGYTF
TGTGCCAGCAGTAAGGACAGGGTGAACTATGGCTACACCTTC
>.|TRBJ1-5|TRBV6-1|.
CASSEAILDNQPQHF
TGTGCCAGCAGTGAAGCGATCCTAGACAATCAGCCCCAGCATTTT
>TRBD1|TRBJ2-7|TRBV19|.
CASTDRGAYEQYF
TGTGCCAGTACTGACAGGGGAGCCTACGAGCAGTACTTC
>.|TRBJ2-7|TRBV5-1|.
CAGPYEQYF
TGCGCCGGGCCCTACGAGCAGTACTTC
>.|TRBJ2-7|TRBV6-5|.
CASRGTGSYEQYF
TGTGCCAGTCGGGGGACCGGCTCCTACGAGCAGTACTTC
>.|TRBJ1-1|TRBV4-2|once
CASSQDIFGSVTNTEAFF
TGTGCCAGCAGCCAAGATATCTTCGGGAGTGTCACAAACACTGAAGCTTTCTTT
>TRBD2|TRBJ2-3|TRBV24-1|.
CATSDGASGRIKDTQYF
TGTGCCACCAGTGATGGGGCAAGCGGGAGGATCAAAGATACGCAGTATTTT
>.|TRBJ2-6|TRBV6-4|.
CASSPTRAGANVLTF
TGTGCCAGCAGCCCTACGAGGGCTGGGGCCAACGTCCTGACTTTC
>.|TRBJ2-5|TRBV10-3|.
CAISESQVVGETQYF
TGTGCCATCAGTGAGTCGCAAGTTGTCGGAGAGACCCAGTACTTC
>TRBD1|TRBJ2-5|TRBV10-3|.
CAIRGTGETQYF
TGTGCCATCAGGGGGACAGGAGAGACCCAGTACTTC
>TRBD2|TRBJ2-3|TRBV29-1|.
CSVQTSGSTDTQYF
TGCAGCGTTCAGACTAGCGGGAGCACAGATACGCAGTATTTT
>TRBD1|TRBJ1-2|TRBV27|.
CASRDRTFNYGYTF
TGTGCCAGCAGGGACAGGACCTTTAACTATGGCTACACCTTC
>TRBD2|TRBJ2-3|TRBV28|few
CASRGLASPSTDTQYF
TGTGCCAGCAGAGGACTAGCTTCTCCTAGCACAGATACGCAGTATTTT
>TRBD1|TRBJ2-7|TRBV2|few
CASSEQGAYEQYF
TGTGCCAGCAGTGAGCAGGGGGCCTACGAGCAGTACTTC
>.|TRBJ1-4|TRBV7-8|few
CASSLGKATNEKLFF
TGTGCCAGCAGCCTGGGCAAGGCAACTAATGAAAAACTGTTTTTT
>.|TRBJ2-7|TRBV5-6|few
CASSFRLTAGQYF
TGTGCCAGCAGCTTCCGACTAACAGCCGGGCAGTACTTC
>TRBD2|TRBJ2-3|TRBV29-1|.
CSDRTSGSTDTQYF
TGCAGCGATAGGACTAGCGGTAGCACAGATACGCAGTATTTT
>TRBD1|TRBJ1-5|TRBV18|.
CASSPGTANQPQHF
TGTGCCAGCTCACCTGGGACAGCTAATCAGCCCCAGCATTTT
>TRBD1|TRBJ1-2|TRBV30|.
CAWSRDRGRYGYTF
TGTGCCTGGAGTAGGGACAGGGGTCGGTATGGCTACACCTTC